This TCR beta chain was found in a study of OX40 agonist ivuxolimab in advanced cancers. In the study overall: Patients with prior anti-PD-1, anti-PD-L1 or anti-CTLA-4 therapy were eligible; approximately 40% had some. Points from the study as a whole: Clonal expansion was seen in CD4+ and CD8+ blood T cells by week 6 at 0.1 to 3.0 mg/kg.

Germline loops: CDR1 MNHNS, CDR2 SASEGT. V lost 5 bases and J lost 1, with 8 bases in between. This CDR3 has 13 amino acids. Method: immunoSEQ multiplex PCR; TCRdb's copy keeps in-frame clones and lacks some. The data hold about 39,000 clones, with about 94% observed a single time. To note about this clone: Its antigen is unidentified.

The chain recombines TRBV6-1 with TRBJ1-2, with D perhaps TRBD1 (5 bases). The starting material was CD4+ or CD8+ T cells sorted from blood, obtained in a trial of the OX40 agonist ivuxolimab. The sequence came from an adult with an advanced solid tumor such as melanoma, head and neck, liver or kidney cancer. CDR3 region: CASSIRVNYGYTF. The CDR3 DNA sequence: TGTGCCAGCAGTATCAGGGTTAACTATGGCTACACCTTC.